Listed below are T cell receptor beta chains from one sample, sequenced in a study of T cells after posttransplantation cyclophosphamide. Repertoires were generated with immunoSEQ multiplex PCR, while TCRdb's copy carries only in-frame clones and drops some. The sample yields over 20,000 clones, without any singletons. The sequenced sample was PBMCs. The receptors were sampled from a man over 45 in good health, CMV-negative, and a related stem cell transplant donor. CDR3s include the opening cysteine and the closing phenylalanine or tryptophan. D genes are given only for firm matches. The size of a clone is reported for some rows only, either as once, few or many, or as a class for expanded clones.

J,size,D,V,DNA,CDR3
TRBJ2-2,many,TRBD1,TRBV9,TGTGCCAGCAGCGTAGCAGACAGGGGGATGACCGGGGAGCTGTTTTTT,CASSVADRGMTGELFF
TRBJ1-2,many,TRBD1,TRBV4-1,TGCGCCAGCAGGAACCCGGGACAGGGGGACTCCCGCTATGGCTACACCTTC,CASRNPGQGDSRYGYTF
TRBJ1-3,few,NA,TRBV9,TGTGCCAGCAGCACCCGGGACTTCGCTGGAAACACCATATATTTT,CASSTRDFAGNTIYF
TRBJ2-1,many,NA,TRBV5-1,TGCGCCAGCAGCTCCGGAGGCCCCTACAATGAGCAGTTCTTC,CASSSGGPYNEQFF
TRBJ1-2,many,NA,TRBV29-1,TGCAGCGTTGCCAGTATCTATGGCTACACCTTC,CSVASIYGYTF
TRBJ1-1,many,TRBD1,TRBV2,TGTGCCAGCAGGAGGACAGGGGTGATGAACACTGAAGCTTTCTTT,CASRRTGVMNTEAFF
TRBJ1-6,NA,NA,TRBV27,TGTGCCAGCAGTTCAGGGCGAATTTCTTCACCCCTCCACTTT,CASSSGRISSPLHF
TRBJ2-1,many,TRBD2,TRBV5-1,TGCGCCAGCAGCCTCGGGACTAGCGGGAGCCGTGAGCAGTTCTTC,CASSLGTSGSREQFF
TRBJ2-5,many,TRBD2,TRBV2,TGTGCCAGCACGCTGGGGGGGGAAGAGACCCAGTACTTC,CASTLGGEETQYF
TRBJ1-5,many,TRBD1,TRBV2,TGTGCCAGCAGTGATAACAGGGGGTTTCATCAGCCCCAGCATTTT,CASSDNRGFHQPQHF
TRBJ1-3,many,TRBD1,TRBV6-5,TGTGCCAGCAGTTACAGAGGGGGCGGTGGAAACACCATATATTTT,CASSYRGGGGNTIYF
TRBJ1-1,many,NA,TRBV19,TGTGCCAGTAGTACGTCTGAAGCTTTCTTT,CASSTSEAFF
TRBJ2-3,many,TRBD1,TRBV6-1,TGTGCCAGCACCCCCGACAGGGTCGCAGATACGCAGTATTTT,CASTPDRVADTQYF
TRBJ2-3,many,TRBD2,TRBV6-1,TGTGCCAGCAGTGAATGGGGCGGGAGCCATGATGGCTCAGATACGCAGTATTTT,CASSEWGGSHDGSDTQYF
TRBJ1-6,many,TRBD1,TRBV9,TGTGCCAGCAGCTACGGGGGGACAGGGCTTAATTCACCCCTCCACTTT,CASSYGGTGLNSPLHF
TRBJ1-2,many,NA,TRBV5-6,TGTGCCAGCAGCCCCATGGACGAAAGGGGCTATGGCTACACCTTC,CASSPMDERGYGYTF
TRBJ1-5,many,NA,TRBV19,TGTGCCAGTAGTATCCGCGGGGGCAATCAGCCCCAGCATTTT,CASSIRGGNQPQHF
TRBJ1-2,many,TRBD1,TRBV6-1,TGTGCCAGCAGTGAAATTGACAGGGTAGGGGGGGGCTACACCTTC,CASSEIDRVGGGYTF
TRBJ2-1,many,TRBD2,TRBV30,TGTGCCTGGAGTGGTTTTTCTTCTGGCGGGGGGGAGGTTGAGCAGTTCTTC,CAWSGFSSGGGEVEQFF
TRBJ2-3,many,NA,TRBV12-5,TGTGCTAGTGCCTTAGTCGCGGATACGCAGTATTTT,CASALVADTQYF
TRBJ2-5,many,TRBD1,TRBV10-3,TGTGCCATCTCCGGACAGGGCGGCGAGACCCAGTACTTC,CAISGQGGETQYF
TRBJ2-7,many,TRBD1,TRBV2,TGTGCCAGCCTCCGGGACAGGGGAGCCTACGAGCAGTACTTC,CASLRDRGAYEQYF
TRBJ2-1,many,NA,TRBV5-1,TGCGCCAGCAGCGTCTATACGCGGGACCCAGGCAATGAGCAGTTCTTC,CASSVYTRDPGNEQFF
TRBJ1-5,many,NA,TRBV28,TGTGCCAGCAGTTTAACGGGTGGTAGCAATCAGCCCCAGCATTTT,CASSLTGGSNQPQHF
TRBJ2-3,many,NA,TRBV19,TGTGCCAGTAGTATGGGCAGCCCCACAGATACGCAGTATTTT,CASSMGSPTDTQYF
TRBJ2-5,many,NA,TRBV5-6,TGTGCCAGCAGCTCCCTCTCCAGGGGGGAAGAGACCCAGTACTTC,CASSSLSRGEETQYF
TRBJ2-3,many,NA,TRBV25-1,TGTGCCAGCAGTGAACCTAGCACAGATACGCAGTATTTT,CASSEPSTDTQYF
TRBJ1-1,many,NA,TRBV18,TGTGCCAGCTCACCACCGGTATCGAGGAACACTGAAGCTTTCTTT,CASSPPVSRNTEAFF
TRBJ1-1,many,NA,TRBV2,TGTGCCAGCAGAGCCGGGACAACGAACACTGAAGCTTTCTTT,CASRAGTTNTEAFF
TRBJ2-7,many,NA,TRBV4-2,TGTGCCAGCAGCCAAGCCAGGGTTAGGTCCTACGAGCAGTACTTC,CASSQARVRSYEQYF
TRBJ2-3,many,NA,TRBV5-1,TGCGCCAGCAGCGCCCTTCAGGGCACAGATACGCAGTATTTT,CASSALQGTDTQYF
TRBJ2-1,many,NA,TRBV7-9,TGTGCCAGCAGCCGGGTCGGGGGTGAGCAGTTCTTC,CASSRVGGEQFF
TRBJ2-1,many,TRBD2,TRBV11-3,TGTGCCAGCAGCACCGGCGGGAGGGACAATGAGCAGTTCTTC,CASSTGGRDNEQFF
TRBJ2-3,many,NA,TRBV28,TGTGCCAGCAGCCCTACCACAGATACGCAGTATTTT,CASSPTTDTQYF
TRBJ1-1,many,TRBD1,TRBV7-3,TGTGCCAGCAGCTCCCGACAGGGACAGGGCACTGAAGCTTTCTTT,CASSSRQGQGTEAFF
TRBJ2-1,many,NA,TRBV18,TGTGCCAGCTCACCACTGGGACGCAGGGGTGCATCCTACAATGAGCAGTTCTTC,CASSPLGRRGASYNEQFF
TRBJ2-3,many,TRBD2,TRBV10-1,TGCGCCAGCAGCCAAGGACTAGCGGGGTGGGGAGATACGCAGTATTTT,CASSQGLAGWGDTQYF
TRBJ2-1,many,TRBD1,TRBV11-3,TGTGCCAGCAGCTTGGATGGGACAGGGGTAAGCAATGAGCAGTTCTTC,CASSLDGTGVSNEQFF
TRBJ1-2,many,TRBD1,TRBV19,TGTGCCAGTAGTGTAAGGACAGGGGGCCACTATGGCTACACCTTC,CASSVRTGGHYGYTF
TRBJ2-7,many,NA,TRBV5-1,TGCGCCAGCACCCGGGGGGCGGAGGGAGCCCACGAGCAGTACTTC,CASTRGAEGAHEQYF
TRBJ2-7,many,NA,TRBV7-2,TGTGCCAGCAGCAAGACAACCCCCTACGAGCAGTACTTC,CASSKTTPYEQYF
TRBJ1-5,many,NA,TRBV29-1,TGCAGCGTTCGCCTAACTATGGATCAGCCCCAGCATTTT,CSVRLTMDQPQHF
TRBJ1-2,NA,NA,TRBV30,TGTGCCTCGAGTGAGGAGGGCAGGCAGGCTAACTATGGCTACACCTTC,CASSEEGRQANYGYTF
TRBJ2-7,many,NA,TRBV18,TGTGCCAGCTCACCTTTTCGACAGGCCTCCTACGAGCAGTACTTC,CASSPFRQASYEQYF
TRBJ2-7,many,TRBD1,TRBV5-4,TGTGCCAGCAGCACACCGGGACAGGGGGCCTCCCGCGAGCAGTACTTC,CASSTPGQGASREQYF
TRBJ1-1,many,TRBD1,TRBV29-1,TGCAGCGCAGGACAGGGGACGAACACTGAAGCTTTCTTT,CSAGQGTNTEAFF
TRBJ2-3,many,TRBD2,TRBV9,TGTGCCAGCAGCGTAGGGGGCGGGGGGGCATCTAGCACAGATACGCAGTATTTT,CASSVGGGGASSTDTQYF
TRBJ1-4,many,NA,TRBV18,TGTGCCAGCTCACCTGCGTCGCAGGGGATTGAAAAACTGTTTTTT,CASSPASQGIEKLFF
TRBJ1-4,many,NA,TRBV19,TGTGCCAGTAGTCCCCAGGGGCGCTGGGTTGGTTTGTTTTTT,CASSPQGRWVGLFF
TRBJ1-5,many,TRBD1,TRBV15,TGTGCCACCTTGGACAGGGGTATTTTGGGGTTTGGCAATCAGCCCCAGCATTTT,CATLDRGILGFGNQPQHF
TRBJ2-2,many,TRBD1,TRBV19,TGTGCCAGTAGTTTCGCGCGACAGGGGGCGTTTACCGGGGAGCTGTTTTTT,CASSFARQGAFTGELFF
TRBJ2-5,many,NA,TRBV11-3,TGTGCCAGCAGCTTATGCTCGGTGGTAGAGACCCAGTACTTC,CASSLCSVVETQYF
TRBJ2-7,many,TRBD2,TRBV6-5,TGTGCCAGCACCATTACGTCTAGCGGGAAGTACGAGCAGTACTTC,CASTITSSGKYEQYF
TRBJ1-5,many,TRBD1,TRBV28,TGTGCCAGCAGCTACAGGGGTGGTCTCTTGGCCCAGCATTTT,CASSYRGGLLAQHF